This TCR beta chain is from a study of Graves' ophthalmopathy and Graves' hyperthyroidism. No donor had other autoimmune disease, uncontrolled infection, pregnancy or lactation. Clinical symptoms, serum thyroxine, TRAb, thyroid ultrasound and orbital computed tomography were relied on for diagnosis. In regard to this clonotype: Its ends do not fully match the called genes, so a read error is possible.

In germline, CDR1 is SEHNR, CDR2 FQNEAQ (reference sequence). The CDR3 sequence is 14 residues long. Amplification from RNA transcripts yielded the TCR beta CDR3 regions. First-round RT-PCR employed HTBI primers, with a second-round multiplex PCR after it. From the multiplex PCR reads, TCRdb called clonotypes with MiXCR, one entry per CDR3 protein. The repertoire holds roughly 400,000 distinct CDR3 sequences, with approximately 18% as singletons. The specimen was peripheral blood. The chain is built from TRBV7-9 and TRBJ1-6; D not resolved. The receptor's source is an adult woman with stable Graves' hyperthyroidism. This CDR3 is CASILVADNSPLHF. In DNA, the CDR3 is TGTGCCAGCATCTTAGTGGCCGATAATTCACCCCTCCACTTT.